Listed below are T cell receptor beta chains from one sample, sequenced in a study of post-analysis software for immune sequencing data. TCRdb reanalysed the PCR reads using MiXCR and keeps one entry per CDR3 protein. The sample consists of 750,000 to 900,000 distinct CDR3 sequences, around 45% of them appearing once. The sample consisted of blood. The receptors were gathered from a girl between 5 and 17 years old with multiple sclerosis. The CDR3 runs from the conserved cysteine through the conserved F or W. The D gene is left open where the match is weak. Clone size, where shown, is once, few, many, or a class for clones that have expanded.

j_call clone_size v_call d_call cdr3_aa cdr3_nt
TRBJ2-5 NA TRBV11-3 NA CASNPNTEKETQYF TGTGCCAGCAACCCCAACACGGAGAAAGAGACCCAGTACTTC
TRBJ1-2 many TRBV5-1 TRBD1 CASSPTGDYGYTF TGTGCCAGCAGTCCGACAGGGGACTATGGCTACACCTTC
TRBJ2-3 NA TRBV12-3/TRBV12-4 NA CASRGGRLADRTQYF TGTGCCAGCAGGGGGGGCAGGCTAGCAGATAGAACGCAGTATTTT
TRBJ2-5 once TRBV20-1 NA CSAPTGNFKETQYF TGCAGTGCTCCGACCGGGAACTTCAAAGAGACCCAGTACTTC
TRBJ2-1 NA TRBV4-3 TRBD2 CASSQGPQREGSDLYNEQFF TGCGCCAGCAGCCAAGGCCCACAGCGGGAGGGCTCCGATCTCTACAATGAGCAGTTCTTC
TRBJ1-2 NA TRBV13 TRBD1 CASSPDGGQGGYTF TGTGCCAGCAGCCCTGACGGGGGACAGGGTGGCTACACCTTC
TRBJ2-1 few TRBV4-1 NA CASSQQEDEQFF TGCGCCAGCAGCCAACAGGAGGATGAGCAGTTCTTC
TRBJ2-7 NA TRBV20-1 TRBD1 CSARGPGTGDFSYEQYF TGCAGTGCTAGAGGCCCCGGGACAGGGGACTTCTCCTACGAGCAGTACTTC
TRBJ2-3 NA TRBV24-1 NA CATSTGTSTDTQYF TGTGCCACCAGCACCGGGACTAGCACAGATACGCAGTATTTT
TRBJ2-1 few TRBV30 NA CAWSPRDIYNEQFF TGTGCCTGGAGTCCACGGGACATTTACAATGAGCAGTTCTTC
TRBJ2-7 few TRBV5-1 NA CASSLAGVGYEQYF TGCGCCAGCAGCTTGGCAGGGGTTGGCTACGAGCAGTACTTC
TRBJ2-7 NA TRBV11-2 NA CASSLDGSVYEQYF TGTGCCAGCAGCTTAGATGGGTCGGTGTACGAGCAGTACTTC
TRBJ2-1 NA TRBV6-5 NA CASSYRDLYNEQFF TGTGCCAGCAGTTACCGGGACTTATACAATGAGCAGTTCTTC